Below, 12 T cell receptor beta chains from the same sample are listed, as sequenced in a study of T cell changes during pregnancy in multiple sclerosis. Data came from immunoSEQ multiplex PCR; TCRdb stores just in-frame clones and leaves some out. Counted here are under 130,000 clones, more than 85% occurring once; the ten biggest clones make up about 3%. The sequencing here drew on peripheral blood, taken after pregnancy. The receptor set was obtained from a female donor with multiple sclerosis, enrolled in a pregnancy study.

The CDR3: CASSYTGSQEQYF. The DNA for the CDR3 is TGCGCCAGCAGCTATACAGGGTCGCAAGAGCAGTACTTC. This chain joins TRBV5-1 and TRBJ2-7, with TRBD1 as a possible D gene (6 bases). Trimming shortened V by 3 bases and J by 7 bases, and 14 bases separated the two germline ends. CDR3 size: 13 residues. CDR1 SGHRS and CDR2 YFSETQ come from the germline V gene. The full variable domain, its missing parts supplied by reference TRBV5-1 and TRBJ2-7, is KAGVTQTPRYLIKTRGQQVTLSCSPISGHRSVSWYQQTPGQGLQFLFEYFSETQRNKGNFPGRFSGRQFSNSRSEMNVSTLELGDSALYLCASSYTGSQEQYFGPGTRLTVT.

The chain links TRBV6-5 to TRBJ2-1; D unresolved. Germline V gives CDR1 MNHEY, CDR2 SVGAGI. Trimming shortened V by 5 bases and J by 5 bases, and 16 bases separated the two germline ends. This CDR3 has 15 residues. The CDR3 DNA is TGTGCCAGCAGTACCTACAGAGAAACCAACAATGAGCAGTTCTTC. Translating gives CASSTYRETNNEQFF.

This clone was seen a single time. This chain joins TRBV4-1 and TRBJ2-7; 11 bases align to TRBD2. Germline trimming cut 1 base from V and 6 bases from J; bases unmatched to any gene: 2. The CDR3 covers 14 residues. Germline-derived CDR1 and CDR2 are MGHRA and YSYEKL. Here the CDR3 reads CASSQALAGGEQYF. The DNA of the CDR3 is TGCGCCAGCAGCCAAGCGCTAGCGGGGGGCGAGCAGTACTTC.

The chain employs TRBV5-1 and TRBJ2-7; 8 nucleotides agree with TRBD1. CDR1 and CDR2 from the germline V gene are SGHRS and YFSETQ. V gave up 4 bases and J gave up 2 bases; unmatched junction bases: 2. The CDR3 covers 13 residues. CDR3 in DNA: TGCGCCAGCAGCCCGGACAGGGCCTACGAGCAGTACTTC. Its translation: CASSPDRAYEQYF.

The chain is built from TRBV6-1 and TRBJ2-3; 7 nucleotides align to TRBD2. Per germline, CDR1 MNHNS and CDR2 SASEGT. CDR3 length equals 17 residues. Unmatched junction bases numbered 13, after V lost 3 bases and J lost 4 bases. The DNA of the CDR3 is TGTGCCAGCAGTGACAGCCCTCCGGGGGGAGGCTCAGATACGCAGTATTTT. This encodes CASSDSPPGGGSDTQYF.

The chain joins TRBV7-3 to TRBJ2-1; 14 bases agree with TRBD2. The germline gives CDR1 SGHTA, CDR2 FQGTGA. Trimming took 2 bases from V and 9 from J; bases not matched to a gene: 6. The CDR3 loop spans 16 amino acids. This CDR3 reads CASSLGLAGGSGEQFF. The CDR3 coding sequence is TGTGCCAGCAGCTTAGGACTAGCGGGGGGCTCAGGTGAGCAGTTCTTC.

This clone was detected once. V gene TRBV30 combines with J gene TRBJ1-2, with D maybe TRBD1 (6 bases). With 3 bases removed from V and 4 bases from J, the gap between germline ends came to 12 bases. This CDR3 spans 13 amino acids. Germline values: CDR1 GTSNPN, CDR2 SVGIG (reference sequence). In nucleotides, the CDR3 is TGTGCCTGGAGCCCAGACAGGTCCTATGGCTACACCTTC. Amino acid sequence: CAWSPDRSYGYTF.

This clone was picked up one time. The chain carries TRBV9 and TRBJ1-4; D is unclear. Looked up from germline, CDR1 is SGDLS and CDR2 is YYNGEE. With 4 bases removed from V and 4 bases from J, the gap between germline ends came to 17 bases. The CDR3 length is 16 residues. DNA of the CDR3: TGTGCCAGCAGCCCCGAAACCGGGAGTCATAATGAAAAACTGTTTTTT. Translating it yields CASSPETGSHNEKLFF.

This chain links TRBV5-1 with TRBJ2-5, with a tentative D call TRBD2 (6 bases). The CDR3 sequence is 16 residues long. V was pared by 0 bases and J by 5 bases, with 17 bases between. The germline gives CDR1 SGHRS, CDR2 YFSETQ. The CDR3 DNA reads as TGCGCCAGCAGCTTGGCCTATCCGCGGGGTGGCGAGACCCAGTACTTC. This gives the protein CASSLAYPRGGETQYF.

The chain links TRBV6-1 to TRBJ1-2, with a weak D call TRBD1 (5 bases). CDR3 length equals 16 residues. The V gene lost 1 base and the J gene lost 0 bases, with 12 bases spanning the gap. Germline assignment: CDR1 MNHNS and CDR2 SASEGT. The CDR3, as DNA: TGTGCCAGCAGTGAAGAAGGATCAGGGTCTAACTATGGCTACACCTTC. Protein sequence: CASSEEGSGSNYGYTF.

Here the CDR3 DNA reads TGTGCCAGCAGCCCCGGTCTGCGGGGGACCGTCGAGACCCAGTACTTC. As protein: CASSPGLRGTVETQYF. The chain recombines TRBV14 with TRBJ2-5, with 7 bases that match TRBD2. V lost 4 bases to trimming and J lost 5 bases; unmatched junction nucleotides: 13. In germline, CDR1 is SGHDN, CDR2 FVKESK. This CDR3 comprises 16 residues.

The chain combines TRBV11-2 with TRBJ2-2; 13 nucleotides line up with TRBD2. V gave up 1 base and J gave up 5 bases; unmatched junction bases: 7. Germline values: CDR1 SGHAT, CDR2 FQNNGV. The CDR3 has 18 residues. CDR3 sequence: CASSLGPGLAGKTGELFF. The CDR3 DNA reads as TGTGCCAGCAGCTTAGGCCCGGGACTAGCGGGGAAGACCGGGGAGCTGTTTTTT.